Below, one T cell receptor (beta chain) is given with its context. Its antigen is as yet unknown. Time point noted: cycle 4 day 1 (C4D1), after 5 to 7 weeks of nivolumab. Each of the patients experienced relapse following autologous stem cell transplantation, and their brentuximab vedotin exposure differed. The table came from immunoSEQ multiplex PCR; TCRdb's copy has only in-frame clones and leaves some out. This sample has 20,000 to 25,000 clones; 60% to 80% occur once, and the top ten carry roughly a fifth. These data originate in a study of PD-1 blockade in classical Hodgkin lymphoma. Study-wide results and limits: Whoever responded completely had baseline diversity much like that seen in newly diagnosed patients.

The germline V gene has CDR1 SGHVS and CDR2 FNYEAQ. The junction had 8 bases not matched to a gene; V was cut back by 5 bases and J by 0 bases. This CDR3 spans 16 amino acids. The sequence came from a human donor with classical Hodgkin lymphoma. Here the sequenced sample was peripheral blood mononuclear cells (PBMCs), taken before the fourth cycle of nivolumab. V and J are TRBV7-6 and TRBJ2-3; 7 bases line up with TRBD2. The CDR3 nucleotides read TGTGCCAGCAGCGGTCGCCTAGCGGATAGCACAGATACGCAGTATTTT. This encodes CASSGRLADSTDTQYF.